This entry is about one T cell receptor beta chain. The validation cohort, a group of 90 to 150 subjects, included the donors and was separate from the approximately 700-subject first cohort. The data derive from a study of cytomegalovirus exposure and HLA in healthy donors. This table comes from immunoSEQ multiplex PCR, and its TCRdb copy is limited to in-frame clones, with some not included. The data contain 300,000 to 400,000 clones, more than 80% of them singletons. This sequence originates from a woman aged 18-29 years in good health and CMV-seronegative. The material sequenced was PBMCs.

CDR3 in amino acids: CASSTLQGNTEAFF. CDR3 coding DNA: TGCGCCAGCAGCACCCTACAGGGTAACACTGAAGCTTTCTTT. The chain combines TRBV5-1 with TRBJ1-1, with D perhaps TRBD1 (6 bases). The germline V gene encodes CDR1 SGHRS and CDR2 YFSETQ. The CDR3 totals 14 residues. With 4 bases removed from V and 2 bases from J, the gap between germline ends came to 12 bases.